The present TCR beta chain was sequenced within a study of T cells in Graves' hyperthyroidism and ophthalmopathy. Overall study findings and caveats: In validation, the model predicted ophthalmopathy. These predictions came a median roughly 6.5 months before onset. Ophthalmopathy was distinguished from stable hyperthyroidism by 13 V-J signatures. Among clonotypes expanded in thyroid above 0.001, most were also found in blood.

Authors of the study amplified TCR beta CDR3 regions from RNA transcripts. HTBI primers drove first-round RT-PCR of the TCR CDR3. One entry per CDR3 protein, called by TCRdb with MiXCR from the multiplex PCR reads. This table has some 700,000 distinct CDR3 sequences, 15% to 20% appearing once. About this clonotype itself: The antigen is undetermined.

The CDR3 covers 16 residues. Looked up from germline, CDR1 is SEHNR and CDR2 is FQNEAQ (reference sequence). V lost 6 bases and J lost 2, with 17 bases in between. This clonotype was obtained from a man aged 50-59 years with Graves' hyperthyroidism. Source material: blood. V usage is TRBV7-9 and J usage is TRBJ2-1; D could derive from TRBD1 or TRBD2 (6 bases each). The CDR3 here is CASRAGHGTTYNEQFF. The CDR3 coding sequence is TGTGCCAGCAGAGCGGGCCACGGGACAACCTACAATGAGCAGTTCTTC.